The rows below give T cell receptor beta chains drawn from one sample of a study of vaccination and CD4 T cells after COVID-19. Their specific antigens are unknown. Each CDR3 protein is one row after TCRdb ran MiXCR on the PCR reads. The sample gives 20,000 to 30,000 distinct CDR3 sequences, roughly 62% of which show up once; roughly a fifth is in the top ten. The sequencing here drew on CD4+ T cells from blood, cultured in vitro, taken after SARS-CoV-2 vaccination. The receptors stem from a human donor who received a COVID-19 vaccine. The CDR3 runs from the conserved cysteine through the conserved F or W. Fields, in order: D gene, V gene, J gene, clone size, CDR3 protein, CDR3 DNA. D genes are given only for firm matches. Part of the rows lack a size; the others show once, few, many or a class for expanded clones.

NA,TRBV10-1,TRBJ2-2,NA,CASSESGELFF,TGCGCCAGCAGTGAGTCCGGGGAGCTGTTTTTT
NA,TRBV7-6,TRBJ2-7,NA,CASSLESTDEQYF,TGTGCCAGCAGCTTAGAGTCTACAGACGAGCAGTACTTC
TRBD1,TRBV7-9,TRBJ1-1,NA,CASSDNHRGTEAFF,TGTGCCAGCAGCGATAACCACAGGGGGACTGAAGCTTTCTTT
TRBD1,TRBV6-2/TRBV6-3,TRBJ1-2,NA,CASSYENSPGTGDGYTF,TGTGCCAGCAGTTACGAGAACAGTCCCGGGACAGGGGATGGCTACACCTTC
TRBD1,TRBV5-4,TRBJ1-1,NA,CASSPGQAANTEAFF,TGTGCCAGCAGCCCCGGACAGGCCGCGAACACTGAAGCTTTCTTT
NA,TRBV6-1,TRBJ2-2,NA,CASRLYRAMFF,TGTGCCAGCAGACTCTACAGGGCGATGTTTTTT
NA,TRBV6-5,TRBJ1-5,few,CASSYEVNQPQHF,TGTGCCAGCAGTTACGAGGTCAATCAGCCCCAGCATTTT
NA,TRBV12-3/TRBV12-4,TRBJ1-5,NA,CASSKEAGVDQPQHF,TGTGCCAGCAGCAAGGAGGCAGGGGTGGATCAGCCCCAGCATTTT
TRBD2,TRBV2,TRBJ2-2,NA,CASSPGLGSGELFF,TGTGCCAGCAGCCCGGGACTAGGATCCGGGGAGCTGTTTTTT
TRBD1,TRBV12-3/TRBV12-4,TRBJ1-5,NA,CASSLDRVNQPQHF,TGTGCCAGCAGCCTCGACAGGGTCAATCAGCCCCAGCATTTT
NA,TRBV6-2/TRBV6-3,TRBJ1-6,NA,CASTYGEGNGNSPLHF,TGTGCCAGCACTTACGGCGAGGGGAACGGTAATTCACCCCTCCACTTT
NA,TRBV19,TRBJ2-3,once,CASSMSGVATTDTQYF,TGTGCCAGTAGTATGTCAGGGGTGGCCACCACAGATACGCAGTATTTT
NA,TRBV6-1,TRBJ1-1,NA,CASSEYRAGGTEAFF,TGTGCCAGCAGTGAATACAGGGCGGGGGGCACTGAAGCTTTCTTT
NA,TRBV20-1,TRBJ1-4,few,CSASTNEKLFF,TGCAGTGCCTCAACTAATGAAAAACTGTTTTTT
NA,TRBV10-2,TRBJ1-6,NA,CASSVGGSPLHF,TGCGCCAGCAGTGTTGGGGGTTCACCCCTCCACTTT
TRBD1,TRBV24-1,TRBJ1-2,NA,CATSDPRQGAYNYGYTF,TGTGCCACCAGTGATCCTCGGCAGGGGGCCTATAACTATGGCTACACCTTC
NA,TRBV19,TRBJ1-2,NA,CASSRTGGTGYTF,TGTGCCAGTAGTCGCACGGGGGGCACGGGCTACACCTTC
NA,TRBV30,TRBJ1-2,NA,CALRGGGATIGYTF,TGTGCCCTCCGGGGAGGGGGTGCTACTATCGGCTACACCTTC
NA,TRBV6-1,TRBJ1-3,NA,CASSEVLGRNTIYF,TGTGCCAGCAGTGAAGTCTTGGGGCGGAACACCATATATTTT
TRBD1,TRBV20-1,TRBJ1-1,NA,CSARDPGGQNTEAFF,TGCAGTGCTAGAGATCCAGGGGGCCAGAACACTGAAGCTTTCTTT
TRBD2,TRBV5-1,TRBJ2-1,NA,CASSPGGENEQFF,TGCGCCAGCAGCCCCGGGGGGGAGAATGAGCAGTTCTTC
TRBD2,TRBV30,TRBJ2-4,NA,CAWSVPAGGPDIQYF,TGTGCCTGGAGTGTACCGGCGGGGGGGCCGGACATTCAGTACTTC
NA,TRBV20-1,TRBJ1-1,NA,CSARRQGQLYTEAFF,TGCAGTGCCCGGAGGCAGGGGCAGCTTTACACTGAAGCTTTCTTT
NA,TRBV24-1,TRBJ2-2,once,CATTGSANTGELFF,TGTGCCACCACGGGGTCCGCGAACACCGGGGAGCTGTTTTTT
TRBD1,TRBV24-1,TRBJ2-7,NA,CATSRTGGYEQYF,TGTGCCACCTCAAGGACAGGGGGCTACGAGCAGTACTTC
TRBD1,TRBV2,TRBJ1-2,NA,CASSATGGYGYTF,TGTGCCAGCAGCGCGACAGGGGGCTATGGCTACACCTTC
TRBD2,TRBV7-9,TRBJ2-5,NA,CASSPGTSGGAETQYF,TGTGCCAGCAGCCCAGGGACTAGCGGGGGGGCGGAGACCCAGTACTTC
NA,TRBV20-1,TRBJ2-7,NA,CSASGTGVREQYF,TGCAGTGCTTCCGGGACCGGGGTAAGGGAGCAGTACTTC
TRBD1,TRBV24-1,TRBJ1-2,NA,CATSDPGQGRNYTF,TGTGCCACCAGTGACCCCGGACAGGGGAGGAACTACACCTTC
TRBD1,TRBV24-1,TRBJ2-2,NA,CATSDLMGQANTGELFF,TGTGCCACCAGTGATTTGATGGGACAGGCGAACACCGGGGAGCTGTTTTTT
TRBD1,TRBV10-3,TRBJ2-6,NA,CAIRPGTGRTGANVLTF,TGTGCCATCAGACCCGGGACAGGGAGAACTGGGGCCAACGTCCTGACTTTC